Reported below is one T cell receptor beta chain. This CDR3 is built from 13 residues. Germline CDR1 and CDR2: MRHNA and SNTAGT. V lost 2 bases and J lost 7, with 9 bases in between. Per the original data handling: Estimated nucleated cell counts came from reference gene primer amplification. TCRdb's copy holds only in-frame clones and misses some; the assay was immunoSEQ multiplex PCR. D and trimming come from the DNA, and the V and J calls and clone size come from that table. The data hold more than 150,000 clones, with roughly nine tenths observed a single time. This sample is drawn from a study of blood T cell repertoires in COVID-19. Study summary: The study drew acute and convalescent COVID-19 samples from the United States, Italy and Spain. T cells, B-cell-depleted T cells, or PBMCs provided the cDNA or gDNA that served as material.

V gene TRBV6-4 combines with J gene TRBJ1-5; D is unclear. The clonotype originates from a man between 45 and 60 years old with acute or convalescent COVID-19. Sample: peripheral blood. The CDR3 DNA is TGTGCCAGCAGTGACCGGCCCGGGCAGCCCCAGCATTTT. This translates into CASSDRPGQPQHF.